This is a list of T cell receptor beta chains from one sample in a study of T cell responses to AZD1222 COVID-19 vaccine. TCRdb's copy holds only in-frame clones and misses some; the assay was immunoSEQ multiplex PCR. The sample has about 190,000 clones, around 87% seen once. Sequencing was performed on peripheral blood, taken on day 0 of MenACWY control vaccination. The receptor source for this set is an adult in good health. The CDR3 runs from the conserved cysteine through the conserved F or W. The D gene is left open where the match is weak. Expanded clones get a size class; other rows say once, few or many, or leave the size out.

j_gene | v_gene | d_gene | abundance | CDR3nt | CDR3aa
TRBJ2-6 | TRBV19 | - | - | TGTGCCAGTAGGGGTGGGGCCAACGTCCTGACTTTC | CASRGGANVLTF
TRBJ2-7 | TRBV14 | - | once | TGTGCCAGCAGCGACTACACCGAGGTCGACAGGAACCCCTACGAGCAGTACTTC | CASSDYTEVDRNPYEQYF
TRBJ2-7 | TRBV7-9 | TRBD1 | - | TGTGCCAGCAGCTTAGTGGCAGGGGGCGCCTACTACGAGCAGTACTTC | CASSLVAGGAYYEQYF
TRBJ2-5 | TRBV9 | - | - | TGTGCCAGCAGCGCTACCTCAGGGCAAGAGACCCAGTACTTC | CASSATSGQETQYF
TRBJ2-7 | TRBV4-3 | - | - | TGCGCCAGCAGCCCCCGGGGTGGGGACGAGCAGTACTTC | CASSPRGGDEQYF
TRBJ1-1 | TRBV15 | - | - | TGTGCCACCAGCAGAGGGGGAGGCCGTAACATGAACACTGAAGCTTTCTTT | CATSRGGGRNMNTEAFF
TRBJ2-1 | TRBV10-3 | - | - | TGTGCCATCAGTGAGTCTCAGGGAAGTGGTGAGCAGTTCTTC | CAISESQGSGEQFF
TRBJ2-1 | TRBV11-3 | TRBD2 | - | TGTGCCAGCAGCCGGGGGACTAGCGGCTACAATGAGCAGTTCTTC | CASSRGTSGYNEQFF
TRBJ1-2 | TRBV30 | - | - | TGTGCCTGGAGCCCCCCAACAGGGTATGGCTACACCTTC | CAWSPPTGYGYTF
TRBJ2-2 | TRBV28 | TRBD2 | - | TGTGCCAGCAGTTTAGTTGGACTAGCGGGACCTACCGGGGAGCTGTTTTTT | CASSLVGLAGPTGELFF
TRBJ2-5 | TRBV5-5 | - | - | TGTGCCAGCAGCTCGGGACGAGACCAAGAGACCCAGTACTTC | CASSSGRDQETQYF
TRBJ2-7 | TRBV5-1 | - | few | TGCGCCAGCAGCGGCAATACGGACAGCTACGAGCAGTACTTC | CASSGNTDSYEQYF
TRBJ1-5 | TRBV9 | TRBD1 | - | TGTGCCAGCAGCCCAGGGGGACAGTTAAATCAGCCCCAGCATTTT | CASSPGGQLNQPQHF
TRBJ2-2 | TRBV24-1 | TRBD2 | - | TGTGCCACCAGTGGTATAAGGACTAGCGATACCGGGGAGCTGTTTTTT | CATSGIRTSDTGELFF
TRBJ2-7 | TRBV5-1 | - | - | TGCGCCAGCAGCTTTAATTTTGGGCAGGGGAACTACGAGCAGTACTTC | CASSFNFGQGNYEQYF
TRBJ2-1 | TRBV29-1 | - | once | TGCAGCGTTGGGACGGACTCCTACAATGAGCAGTTCTTC | CSVGTDSYNEQFF
TRBJ1-3 | TRBV4-2 | - | - | TGTGCCAGCAGCCAAGATGAGGACAGCCCTTCTGGCACCATATATTTT | CASSQDEDSPSGTIYF